Presented here are 6 T cell receptor beta chains from one specimen sequenced in a study of T cells in women clearing cervical HPV infection. Sequencing was performed with immunoSEQ multiplex PCR; in TCRdb, only in-frame clones are kept and a portion is missing. This sample's clone table lists under 35,000 clones. Sequenced input: blood buffy coat. The receptors were gathered from a woman aged 18 to 75 with a cervical HPV16 infection that either progressed to CIN3+ or cleared (not recorded which).

A note on this clone: The observed sequence ends 3 residues before the CDR3 terminus, with the missing tail filled in from the germline J gene. The rearrangement uses TRBV5-1 and TRBJ2-1; 12 bases agree with TRBD2. CDR3 length equals 16 residues. V lost 1 base and J lost 6; bases outside the gene matches: 5. Germline lookup yields CDR1 SGHRS and CDR2 YFSETQ. Partial CDR3 DNA: TGCGCCAGCAGCTTGCGGCTAGCGGGGGGGCCCAATGAG. This codes for CASSLRLAGGPNE. The entire CDR3 sequence reads CASSLRLAGGPNEQFF.

With respect to this clone: Read coverage stops 3 residues before the CDR3 terminus; the germline J gene supplies the remainder. V gene TRBV6-2 or TRBV6-3 combines with J gene TRBJ2-5, with TRBD2 identical over 8 bases. Germline V gives CDR1 MNHEY, CDR2 SVGEGT. The CDR3 is 16 amino acids. The V gene end was trimmed by 3 bases and the J gene end by 3 bases; junction bases not matched to a gene: 9. The CDR3 DNA, read in part, is TGTGCCAGCAGTTATGGCAGCGGGAGAGTGAAAGAGACC. Its translation is CASSYGSGRVKET. The whole CDR3 protein reads CASSYGSGRVKETQYF.

With regard to this clone: The CDR3 is cut off 3 residues early in the read; its end comes from the germline J gene. The chain employs TRBV7-6 and TRBJ1-6; D is undetermined. Per germline, CDR1 SGHVS and CDR2 FNYEAQ. The CDR3 is 16 residues long. V dropped 2 bases and J dropped 7 bases, with 15 bases sitting between them. CDR3 sequence reads: CASSLTTGTRNSPLHF. CDR3 DNA, as far as it was read: TGTGCCAGCAGCTTAACGACGGGTACGAGGAATTCACCC.

For this clone: The CDR3 end is not reached by the read, which stops 3 residues before it; the germline J gene fills it in. The rearrangement links TRBV5-1 to TRBJ2-2; TRBD2 aligns across 10 bases. The CDR3 is 16 amino acids. CDR1 is SGHRS and CDR2 is YFSETQ in the germline V gene. V was pared by 1 base and J by 8 bases, with 8 bases of the junction left unmatched. CDR3 residues: CASSLKRLAGVGELFF. The part of the CDR3 DNA that was read is TGCGCCAGCAGCTTGAAGCGGCTAGCGGGAGTAGGGGAG.

With respect to this clone: The read ends 3 residues before the CDR3 terminus; that terminus is restored from the germline J gene. The chain joins TRBV2 to TRBJ2-3; D may be TRBD2 (6 bases). Germline CDR1 is SNHLY and CDR2 is FYNNEI. The V end lost 10 bases, the J end lost 3 bases, and 14 bases lay between the germline ends. The CDR3 is 13 amino acids. The sequenced CDR3 bases are TGTGCCACGGCACCGGGACTGACAGATACG. Protein product: CATAPGLTDT. The whole CDR3 protein is CATAPGLTDTQYF.

As concerns this clone: The CDR3 end is not reached by the read, which stops 3 residues before it; the germline J gene fills it in. The chain is built from TRBV18 and TRBJ1-2; D uncertain. Germline lookup yields CDR1 KGHSH and CDR2 LQKENI. The CDR3 has 16 amino acids. The CDR3 bases that were read are TGTGCCAGCTCCGCCTCGTCTGCGACTAGCGGTAGGAAC. Residues: CASSASSATSGRN. The entire CDR3 reads CASSASSATSGRNYTF.